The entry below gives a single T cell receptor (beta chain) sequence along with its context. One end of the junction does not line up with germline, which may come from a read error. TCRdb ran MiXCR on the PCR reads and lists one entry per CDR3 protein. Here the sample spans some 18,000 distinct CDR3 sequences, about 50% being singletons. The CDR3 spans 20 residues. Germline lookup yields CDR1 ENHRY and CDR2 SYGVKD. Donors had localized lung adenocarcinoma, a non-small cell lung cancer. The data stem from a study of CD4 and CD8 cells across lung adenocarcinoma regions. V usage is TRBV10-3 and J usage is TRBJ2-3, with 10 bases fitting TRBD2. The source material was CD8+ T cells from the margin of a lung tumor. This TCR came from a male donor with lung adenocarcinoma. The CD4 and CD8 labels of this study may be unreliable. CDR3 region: CAISDRSEGSGGSDTDTQYF. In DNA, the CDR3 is TGTGCCATCAGTGATAGGTCGGAGGGTAGCGGGGGGTCTGACACAGATACGCAGTATTTC.